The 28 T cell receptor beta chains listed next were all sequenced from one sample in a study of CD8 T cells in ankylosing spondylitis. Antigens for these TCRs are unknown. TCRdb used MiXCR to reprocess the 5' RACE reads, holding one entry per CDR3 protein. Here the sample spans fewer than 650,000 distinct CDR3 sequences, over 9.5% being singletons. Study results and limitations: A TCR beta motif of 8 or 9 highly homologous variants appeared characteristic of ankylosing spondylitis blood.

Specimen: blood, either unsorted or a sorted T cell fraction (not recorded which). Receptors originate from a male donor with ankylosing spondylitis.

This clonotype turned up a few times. CDR3 residues: CSAYPNRAEAFF. The CDR3 DNA is TGCAGTGCTTACCCCAATAGGGCTGAAGCTTTCTTT. The V call is TRBV20-1, the J call TRBJ1-1; D call uncertain. Per germline, CDR1 DFQATT and CDR2 SNEGSKA (reference sequence). The CDR3 is 12 amino acids. Trimming left V 5 bases short and J 6 bases short, with 13 bases between.

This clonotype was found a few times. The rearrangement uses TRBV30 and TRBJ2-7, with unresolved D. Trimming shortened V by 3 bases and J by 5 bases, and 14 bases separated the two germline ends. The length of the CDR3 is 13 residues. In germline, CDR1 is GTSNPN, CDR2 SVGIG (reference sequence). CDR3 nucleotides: TGTGCCTGGAGGGCCAAGGGCCAGGACGAGCAGTACTTC. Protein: CAWRAKGQDEQYF.

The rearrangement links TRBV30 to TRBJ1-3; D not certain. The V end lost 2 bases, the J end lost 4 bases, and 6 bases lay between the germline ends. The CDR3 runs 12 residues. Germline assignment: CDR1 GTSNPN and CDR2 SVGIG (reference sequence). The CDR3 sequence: CAWSYQGNTIYF. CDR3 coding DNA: TGTGCCTGGAGTTACCAGGGAAACACCATATATTTT.

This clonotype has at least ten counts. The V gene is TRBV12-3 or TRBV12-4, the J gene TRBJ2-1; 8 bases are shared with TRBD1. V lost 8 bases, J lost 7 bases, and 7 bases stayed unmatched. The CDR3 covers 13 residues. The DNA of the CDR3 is TGTGCCAGCCAGACAGGGGCGGGGAATGAGCAGTTCTTC. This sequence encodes CASQTGAGNEQFF.

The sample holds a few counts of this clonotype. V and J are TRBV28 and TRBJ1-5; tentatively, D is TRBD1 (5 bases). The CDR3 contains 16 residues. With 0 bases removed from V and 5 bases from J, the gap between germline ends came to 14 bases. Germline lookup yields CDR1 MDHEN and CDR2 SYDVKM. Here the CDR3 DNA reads TGTGCCAGCAGTTTATGGGGGCAGGGAGAGGATCAGCCCCAGCATTTT. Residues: CASSLWGQGEDQPQHF.

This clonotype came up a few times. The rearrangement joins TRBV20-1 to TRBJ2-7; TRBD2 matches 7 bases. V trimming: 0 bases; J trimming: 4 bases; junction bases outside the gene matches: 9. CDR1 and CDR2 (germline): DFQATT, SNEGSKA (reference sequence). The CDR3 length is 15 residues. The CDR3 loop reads CSAREGSGGGYEQYF. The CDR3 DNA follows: TGCAGTGCTAGAGAAGGGTCGGGAGGAGGGTACGAGCAGTACTTC.

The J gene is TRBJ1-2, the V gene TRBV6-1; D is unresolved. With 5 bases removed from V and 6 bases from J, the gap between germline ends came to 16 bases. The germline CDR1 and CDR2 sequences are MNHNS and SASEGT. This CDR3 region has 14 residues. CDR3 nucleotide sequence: TGTGCCAGCAGTCCACGGGATGAATACGATGGCTACACCTTC. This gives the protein CASSPRDEYDGYTF.

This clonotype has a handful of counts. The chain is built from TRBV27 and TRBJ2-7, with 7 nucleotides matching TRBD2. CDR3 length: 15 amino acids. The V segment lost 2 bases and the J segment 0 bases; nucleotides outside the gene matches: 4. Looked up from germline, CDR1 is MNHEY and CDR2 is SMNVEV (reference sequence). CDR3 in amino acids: CASSLRGEPSYEQYF. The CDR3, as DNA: TGTGCCAGCAGTTTACGGGGGGAACCCTCCTACGAGCAGTACTTC.

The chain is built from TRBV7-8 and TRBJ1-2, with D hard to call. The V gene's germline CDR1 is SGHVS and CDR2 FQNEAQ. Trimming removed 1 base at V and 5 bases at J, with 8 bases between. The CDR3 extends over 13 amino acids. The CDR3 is CASSLDRWYGYTF. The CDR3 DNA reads TGTGCCAGCAGCTTAGATCGGTGGTATGGCTACACCTTC. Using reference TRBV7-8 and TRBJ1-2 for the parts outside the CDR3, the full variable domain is GAGVSQSPRYKVAKRGQDVALRCDPISGHVSLFWYQQALGQGPEFLTYFQNEAQLDKSGLPSDRFFAERPEGSVSTLKIQRTQQEDSAVYLCASSLDRWYGYTFGSGTRLTVV.

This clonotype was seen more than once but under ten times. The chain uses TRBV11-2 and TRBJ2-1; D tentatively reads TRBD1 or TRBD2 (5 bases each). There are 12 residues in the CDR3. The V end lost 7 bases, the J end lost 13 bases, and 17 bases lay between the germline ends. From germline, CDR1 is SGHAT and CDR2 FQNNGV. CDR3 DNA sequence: TGTGCCAGCAACTGGGGCGGGTCGCCCCAGTTCTTC. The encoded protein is CASNWGGSPQFF.

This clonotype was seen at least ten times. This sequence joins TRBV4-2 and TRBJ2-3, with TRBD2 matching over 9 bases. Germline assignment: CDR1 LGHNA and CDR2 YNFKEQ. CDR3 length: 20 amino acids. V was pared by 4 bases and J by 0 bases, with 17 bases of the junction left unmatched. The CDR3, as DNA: TGTGCCAGCAGCCCCGCCCGAGGGGTCGGCGGGAGGGCTAGCACAGATACGCAGTATTTT. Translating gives CASSPARGVGGRASTDTQYF.

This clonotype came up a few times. The CDR3 DNA sequence: TGTGCCAGCAGCCCGTTACAGGGGAAAAACACCGGGGAGCTGTTTTTT. This encodes CASSPLQGKNTGELFF. The J gene is TRBJ2-2, the V gene TRBV5-5; 7 nucleotides match TRBD1. CDR1 is SGHKS and CDR2 is YYEKEE in the germline V gene (reference sequence). J was trimmed by 2 bases and V by 4 bases; bases with no gene match: 8. This CDR3 spans 16 amino acids.

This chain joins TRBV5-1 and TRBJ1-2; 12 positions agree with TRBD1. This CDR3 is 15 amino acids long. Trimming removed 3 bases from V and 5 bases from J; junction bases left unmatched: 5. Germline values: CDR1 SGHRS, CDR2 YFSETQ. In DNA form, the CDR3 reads TGCGCCAGCAGCTCCCGGGACAGGGGGCTTTATGGCTACACCTTC. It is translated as CASSSRDRGLYGYTF.

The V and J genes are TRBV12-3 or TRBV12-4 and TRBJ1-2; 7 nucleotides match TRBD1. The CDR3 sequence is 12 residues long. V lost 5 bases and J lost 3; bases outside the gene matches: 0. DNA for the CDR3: TGTGCCAGCAGTACAGGGGACTATGGCTACACCTTC. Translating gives CASSTGDYGYTF.

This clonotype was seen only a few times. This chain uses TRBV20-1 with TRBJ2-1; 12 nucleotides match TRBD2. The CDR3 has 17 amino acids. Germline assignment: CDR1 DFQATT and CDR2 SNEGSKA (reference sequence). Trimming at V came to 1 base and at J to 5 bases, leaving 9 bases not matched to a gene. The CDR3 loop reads CSARVLASGRADNEQFF. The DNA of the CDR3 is TGCAGTGCTAGAGTGTTGGCTAGCGGGAGGGCCGACAATGAGCAGTTCTTC.

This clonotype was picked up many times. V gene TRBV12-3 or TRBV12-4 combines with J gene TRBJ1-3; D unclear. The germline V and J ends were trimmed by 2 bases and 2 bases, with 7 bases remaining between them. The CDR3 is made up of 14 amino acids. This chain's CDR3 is CASSLRVAGNTIYF. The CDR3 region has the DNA TGTGCCAGCAGTTTAAGGGTAGCTGGAAACACCATATATTTT.

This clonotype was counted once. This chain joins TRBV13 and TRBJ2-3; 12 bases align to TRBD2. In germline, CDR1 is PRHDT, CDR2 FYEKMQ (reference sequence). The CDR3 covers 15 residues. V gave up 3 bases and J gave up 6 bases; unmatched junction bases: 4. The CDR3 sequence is CASSFLAGGLDTQYF. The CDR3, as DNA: TGTGCCAGCAGCTTTCTAGCGGGAGGGCTCGATACGCAGTATTTT.

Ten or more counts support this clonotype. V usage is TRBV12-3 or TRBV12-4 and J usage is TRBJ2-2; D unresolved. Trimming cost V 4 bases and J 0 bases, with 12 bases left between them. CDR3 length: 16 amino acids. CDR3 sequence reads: CASSSYSVTNTGELFF. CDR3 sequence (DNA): TGTGCCAGCAGTTCGTATAGTGTGACGAACACCGGGGAGCTGTTTTTT.

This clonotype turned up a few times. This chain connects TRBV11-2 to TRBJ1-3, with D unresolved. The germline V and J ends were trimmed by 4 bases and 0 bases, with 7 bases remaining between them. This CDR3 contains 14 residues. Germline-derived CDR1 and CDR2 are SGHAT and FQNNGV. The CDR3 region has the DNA TGTGCCAGCAGCTCTCGGCTCTCTGGAAACACCATATATTTT. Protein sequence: CASSSRLSGNTIYF.

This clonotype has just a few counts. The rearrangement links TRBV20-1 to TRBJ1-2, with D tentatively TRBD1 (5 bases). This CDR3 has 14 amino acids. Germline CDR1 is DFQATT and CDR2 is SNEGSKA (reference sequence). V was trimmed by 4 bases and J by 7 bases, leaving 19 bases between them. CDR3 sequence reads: CSATTPGRGGGYTF. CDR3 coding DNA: TGCAGTGCTACCACACCGGGGCGGGGCGGTGGCTACACCTTC.

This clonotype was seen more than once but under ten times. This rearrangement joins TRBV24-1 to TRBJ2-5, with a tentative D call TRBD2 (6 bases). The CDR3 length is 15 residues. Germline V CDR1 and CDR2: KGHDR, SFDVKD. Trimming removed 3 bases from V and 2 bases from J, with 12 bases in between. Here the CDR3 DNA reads TGTGCCACCAGTGATCTCCGGGACTTACAAGAGACCCAGTACTTC. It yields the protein CATSDLRDLQETQYF.

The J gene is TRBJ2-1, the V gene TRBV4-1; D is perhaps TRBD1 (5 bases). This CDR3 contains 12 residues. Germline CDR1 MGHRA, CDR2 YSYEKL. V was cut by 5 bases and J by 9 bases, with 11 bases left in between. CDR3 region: CASSKGESEQFF. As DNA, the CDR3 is TGCGCCAGCAGCAAAGGGGAATCTGAGCAGTTCTTC.

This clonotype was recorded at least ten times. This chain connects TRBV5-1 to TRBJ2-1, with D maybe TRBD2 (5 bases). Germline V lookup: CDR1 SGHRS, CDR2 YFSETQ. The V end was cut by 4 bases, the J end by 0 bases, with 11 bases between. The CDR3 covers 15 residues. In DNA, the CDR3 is TGCGCCAGCAGCGTCGGGGTGAGCTCCTACAATGAGCAGTTCTTC. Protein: CASSVGVSSYNEQFF.

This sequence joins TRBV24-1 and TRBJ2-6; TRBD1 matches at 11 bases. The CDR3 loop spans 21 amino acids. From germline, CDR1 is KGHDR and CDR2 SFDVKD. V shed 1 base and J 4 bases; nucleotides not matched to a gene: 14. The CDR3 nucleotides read TGTGCCACCAGTGATTTAGACCCGGACAGGGGGCCTATGGTAGGGGCCAACGTCCTGACTTTC. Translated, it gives CATSDLDPDRGPMVGANVLTF.

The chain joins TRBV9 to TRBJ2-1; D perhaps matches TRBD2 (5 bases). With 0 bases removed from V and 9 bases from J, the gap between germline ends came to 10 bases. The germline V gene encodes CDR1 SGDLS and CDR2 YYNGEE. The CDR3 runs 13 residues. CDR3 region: CASSVVSGSEQFF. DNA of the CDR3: TGTGCCAGCAGCGTAGTGAGCGGTAGTGAGCAGTTCTTC. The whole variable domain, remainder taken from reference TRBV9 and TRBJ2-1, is DSGVTQTPKHLITATGQRVTLRCSPRSGDLSVYWYQQSLDQGLQFLIQYYNGEERAKGNILERFSAQQFPDLHSELNLSSLELGDSALYFCASSVVSGSEQFFGPGTRLTVL.

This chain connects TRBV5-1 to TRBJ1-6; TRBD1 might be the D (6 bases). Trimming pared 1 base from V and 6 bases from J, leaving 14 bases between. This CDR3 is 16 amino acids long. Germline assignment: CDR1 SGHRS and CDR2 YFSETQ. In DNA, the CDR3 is TGCGCCAGCAGCTTGAATACGGGGGCATCTAATTCACCCCTCCACTTT. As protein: CASSLNTGASNSPLHF.

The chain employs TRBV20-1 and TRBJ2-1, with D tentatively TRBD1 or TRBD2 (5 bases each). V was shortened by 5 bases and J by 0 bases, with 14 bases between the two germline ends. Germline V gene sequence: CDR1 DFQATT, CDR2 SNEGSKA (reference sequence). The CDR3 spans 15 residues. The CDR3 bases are TGCAGTGCTGGACACCCTGGGAGCTCCTACAATGAGCAGTTCTTC. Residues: CSAGHPGSSYNEQFF.

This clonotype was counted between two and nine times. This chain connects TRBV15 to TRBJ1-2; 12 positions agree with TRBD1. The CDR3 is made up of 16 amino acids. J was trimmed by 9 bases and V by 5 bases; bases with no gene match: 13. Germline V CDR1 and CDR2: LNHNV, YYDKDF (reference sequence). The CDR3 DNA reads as TGTGCCACCAGCCGGGGACAGGGGGCGCAAGGCATGAGCTACACCTTC. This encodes CATSRGQGAQGMSYTF.